Each of the 8 T cell receptor beta chains below was sequenced from the same sample in a study of identical twins. TCRdb reanalysed the 5' RACE reads using MiXCR and keeps one entry per CDR3 protein. This sample yields approximately 260,000 distinct CDR3 sequences, of which about 8% are seen a single time; less than 4% belongs to the top ten. The same specimen was also included in a second study, on yellow fever vaccine responses in identical twins.

The sample taken for sequencing was CD8+ T cells sorted from blood. The receptors were sampled from a young woman in good health.

This clonotype was counted many times. This chain uses TRBV5-1 with TRBJ2-1; D may be TRBD1 (6 bases). The V gene lost 0 bases and the J gene lost 4 bases, with 17 bases spanning the gap. The CDR3 extends over 17 amino acids. CDR1 SGHRS and CDR2 YFSETQ come from the germline V gene. The CDR3 reads CASSLGADSALYNEQFF. The DNA of the CDR3 is TGCGCCAGCAGCTTGGGGGCGGACAGTGCCCTTTACAATGAGCAGTTCTTC.

This clonotype was recorded at least ten times. The chain couples TRBV7-9 to TRBJ2-1; 8 positions agree with TRBD2. The CDR3 is 15 amino acids. Germline V CDR1 and CDR2: SEHNR, FQNEAQ (reference sequence). V was pared by 2 bases and J by 3 bases, with 3 bases of the junction left unmatched. The CDR3: CASSLLAGYYNEQFF. The DNA of the CDR3 is TGTGCCAGCAGCTTATTAGCGGGGTACTACAATGAGCAGTTCTTC.

This clonotype was recorded at least ten times. The rearrangement links TRBV4-3 to TRBJ2-1; D not resolved. CDR3 size: 16 residues. Germline CDR1 reads LGHNA; CDR2 reads YSLEER. The ends were cut back, 1 base at V and 2 bases at J, with 12 bases in the middle. CDR3 sequence: CASSQVPESPYNEQFF. The CDR3 region has the DNA TGCGCCAGCAGCCAAGTCCCAGAATCCCCCTACAATGAGCAGTTCTTC.

In its sample, this clonotype was seen a few times. J is TRBJ2-3 and V is TRBV2, with 7 bases identical to TRBD2. This CDR3 is built from 14 residues. Losses at the gene ends were 7 bases for V and 2 bases for J; bases not matched to a gene: 6. Per germline, CDR1 SNHLY and CDR2 FYNNEI. DNA of the CDR3: TGTGCCAGCATTGGCGGGAGTAACACAGATACGCAGTATTTT. The encoded protein is CASIGGSNTDTQYF.

There are a few counts of this clonotype. This chain joins TRBV29-1 and TRBJ2-7, with TRBD2 matching over 9 bases. This CDR3 region has 14 residues. Germline CDR1 and CDR2: SQVTM and ANQGSEA. The trim removed 1 base at V and 7 bases at J, leaving 8 bases unmatched. This CDR3 is CSVEGLAGFEEQYF. Here the CDR3 DNA reads TGCAGCGTTGAAGGGCTAGCGGGATTTGAGGAGCAGTACTTC.

This clonotype was seen more than once but under ten times. The V gene is TRBV15, the J gene TRBJ2-1, with D tentatively TRBD1 (5 bases). The V gene's germline CDR1 is LNHNV and CDR2 YYDKDF (reference sequence). Trimming shortened V by 3 bases and J by 4 bases, and 10 bases separated the two germline ends. CDR3 length: 14 residues. The CDR3 here is CATSRTELYNEQFF. The CDR3 bases are TGTGCCACCAGCAGGACAGAACTTTACAATGAGCAGTTCTTC. The complete variable domain, with remaining parts taken from reference TRBV15 and TRBJ2-1, reads DAMVIQNPRYQVTQFGKPVTLSCSQTLNHNVMYWYQQKSSQAPKLLFHYYDKDFNNEADTPDNFQSRRPNTSFCFLDIRSPGLGDTAMYLCATSRTELYNEQFFGPGTRLTVL.

Only a few counts were recorded for this clonotype. V gene TRBV6-1 combines with J gene TRBJ2-1, with a possible D match to TRBD1 (7 bases). Per the germline V gene, CDR1 is MNHNS and CDR2 is SASEGT. V lost 1 base, J lost 4 bases, and 14 bases lay in between. CDR3 length: 16 residues. The CDR3 region is CASSEEEGAGYNEQFF. Here the CDR3 DNA reads TGTGCCAGCAGTGAAGAGGAGGGGGCGGGTTACAATGAGCAGTTCTTC.

The chain uses TRBV7-2 and TRBJ2-7, with 10 bases lining up with TRBD2. The junction had 4 bases not matched to a gene; V was cut back by 3 bases and J by 2 bases. Germline V gene lookup returns CDR1 SGHTA and CDR2 FQGNSA. This CDR3 comprises 15 residues. CDR3 amino acids: CASSFSSGGTYEQYF. CDR3 nucleotides: TGTGCCAGCAGCTTTTCTAGCGGGGGAACCTACGAGCAGTACTTC.